This T cell receptor beta chain comes out of a study of regulatory T cells in long-lasting Graves disease. Investigators prepared the TCR beta libraries by applying iRepertoire HTBI primers and Arm-PCR of CDR3 regions. MiXCR, run by TCRdb on the multiplex PCR reads, gives a single entry per CDR3 protein. The sample yields 400,000 to 500,000 distinct CDR3 sequences, less than 25% seen once. Germline assignment: CDR1 GTSNPN and CDR2 SVGIG (reference sequence). The CDR3 consists of 12 residues. V was cut by 0 bases and J by 5 bases, with 7 bases left in between. In this sample, this clonotype turned up many times. Regarding time point: persistent/refractory GD, antithyroid drugs over 5 years with positive TRAb. PBMC-extracted RNA yielded the TCR library.

This sample comprised peripheral blood mononuclear cells (PBMCs), obtained when the disease was refractory, from a patient treated with antithyroid drugs. V is TRBV30 and J is TRBJ2-5; no definite D call. The receptor comes from a female donor with Graves disease. CDR3 amino acids: CAWSVVEETQYF. The CDR3 coding sequence is TGTGCCTGGAGTGTAGTCGAGGAGACCCAGTACTTC.